A selection of T cell receptor beta chains follows, all from one sample in a study of blood T cell repertoires in COVID-19. Data came from immunoSEQ multiplex PCR; TCRdb stores just in-frame clones and leaves some out. The sample yields about 77,000 clones, 80% seen once. Material: peripheral blood. The receptors were sampled from a woman in her 70s with acute or convalescent COVID-19. Both conserved end residues are part of each CDR3. A D gene is named only where the DNA matches it firmly. A clone size is listed for some rows: how often the clone was seen (once, few, many), or a class if it is expanded.

v_gene: TRBV11-3; j_gene: TRBJ2-7; abundance: .; len: 13; d_gene: .; CDR3nt: TGTGCCAGCAGCCCGACAGGGAGGTACGAGCAGTACTTC; CDR3aa: CASSPTGRYEQYF
v_gene: TRBV2; j_gene: TRBJ1-5; abundance: few; len: 13; d_gene: .; CDR3nt: TGTGCCAGCAGTGCGACATCAAATCAGCCCCAGCATTTT; CDR3aa: CASSATSNQPQHF
v_gene: TRBV7-8; j_gene: TRBJ2-7; abundance: .; len: 14; d_gene: .; CDR3nt: TGTGCCAGCAGCCTCGGGACTCAGGGCAACGAGCAGTACTTC; CDR3aa: CASSLGTQGNEQYF
v_gene: TRBV9; j_gene: TRBJ2-5; abundance: .; len: 13; d_gene: .; CDR3nt: TGTGCCAGCAGCGTAGGTCTCCAAGAGACCCAGTACTTC; CDR3aa: CASSVGLQETQYF
v_gene: TRBV12-3/TRBV12-4; j_gene: TRBJ2-1; abundance: .; len: 13; d_gene: TRBD2; CDR3nt: TGTGCCAGCAGTTCCTCGACCGGGACTAGCGGGTTCTTC; CDR3aa: CASSSSTGTSGFF
v_gene: TRBV3-1/TRBV3-2; j_gene: TRBJ2-3; abundance: .; len: 16; d_gene: .; CDR3nt: TGTGCCAGCAGCCCAAGAGGGGGTTCGCGGCCAGATACGCAGTATTTT; CDR3aa: CASSPRGGSRPDTQYF
v_gene: TRBV19; j_gene: TRBJ2-1; abundance: .; len: 15; d_gene: TRBD2; CDR3nt: TGTGCCAGTAGCGCCGGGACTAGCTGGGCCAATGAGCAGTTCTTC; CDR3aa: CASSAGTSWANEQFF
v_gene: TRBV18; j_gene: TRBJ1-4; abundance: .; len: 11; d_gene: .; CDR3nt: TGTGCCAGCTCATCTGAGGAAAAACTGTTTTTT; CDR3aa: CASSSEEKLFF
v_gene: TRBV10-1; j_gene: TRBJ2-7; abundance: .; len: 14; d_gene: TRBD2; CDR3nt: TGCGCCAGCAGGGGGAGCGGGGGGCCCCCCGAGCAGTACTTC; CDR3aa: CASRGSGGPPEQYF
v_gene: TRBV7-2; j_gene: TRBJ1-1; abundance: .; len: 16; d_gene: TRBD1; CDR3nt: TGTGCCAGCAGCTTAGCTACAGGGGGCAGAGGCACTGAAGCTTTCTTT; CDR3aa: CASSLATGGRGTEAFF
v_gene: TRBV5-8; j_gene: TRBJ2-3; abundance: .; len: 17; d_gene: TRBD1; CDR3nt: TGTGCCAGCAGCCCGGGACAGGGGTTACGAGGCACAGATACGCAGTATTTT; CDR3aa: CASSPGQGLRGTDTQYF
v_gene: TRBV7-6; j_gene: TRBJ1-2; abundance: .; len: 13; d_gene: .; CDR3nt: TGTGCCAGCAGCCCCGGACTCTACTATGGCTACACCTTC; CDR3aa: CASSPGLYYGYTF
v_gene: TRBV4-1; j_gene: TRBJ2-3; abundance: once; len: 15; d_gene: .; CDR3nt: TGCGCCAGCAGCCAAGATTTCCCGGGGACAGATACGCAGTATTTT; CDR3aa: CASSQDFPGTDTQYF
v_gene: TRBV6-1; j_gene: TRBJ2-1; abundance: .; len: 16; d_gene: .; CDR3nt: TGTGCCAGCAGTGAACGAAAAACCGGAGCGTACAATGAGCAGTTCTTC; CDR3aa: CASSERKTGAYNEQFF
v_gene: TRBV3-1/TRBV3-2; j_gene: TRBJ2-7; abundance: .; len: 18; d_gene: TRBD2; CDR3nt: TGTGCCAGCAGCCAACCCGGGACTAGCGGGGGGCAGACCTACGAGCAGTACTTC; CDR3aa: CASSQPGTSGGQTYEQYF
v_gene: TRBV3-1/TRBV3-2; j_gene: TRBJ1-1; abundance: .; len: 16; d_gene: .; CDR3nt: TGTGCCAGCAGTTCCCTGCTCACCTCGGGGGACACTGAAGCTTTCTTT; CDR3aa: CASSSLLTSGDTEAFF
v_gene: TRBV3-1/TRBV3-2; j_gene: TRBJ2-7; abundance: once; len: 15; d_gene: TRBD2; CDR3nt: TGTGCCAGCAGCCCGATTAGCGGGGGTGGGGGAGAGCAGTACTTC; CDR3aa: CASSPISGGGGEQYF
v_gene: TRBV5-8; j_gene: TRBJ1-2; abundance: .; len: 11; d_gene: .; CDR3nt: TGTGCCAGCAGCTTGGAACAGGCAATCGCCTTC; CDR3aa: CASSLEQAIAF
v_gene: TRBV19; j_gene: TRBJ1-1; abundance: .; len: 13; d_gene: .; CDR3nt: TGTGCCAGTAGTATGGAAGAGGTTCGTGAAGCTTTCTTT; CDR3aa: CASSMEEVREAFF
v_gene: TRBV7-3; j_gene: TRBJ1-1; abundance: .; len: 13; d_gene: .; CDR3nt: TGTGCCAGCAGGGAGCAGGGGTTCACTGAAGCTTTCTTT; CDR3aa: CASREQGFTEAFF
v_gene: TRBV7-2; j_gene: TRBJ2-7; abundance: .; len: 13; d_gene: TRBD2; CDR3nt: TGTGCCAGCAGCTTAGCCGGGGGGGGCGAGCAGTACTTC; CDR3aa: CASSLAGGGEQYF
v_gene: TRBV7-9; j_gene: TRBJ2-1; abundance: .; len: 15; d_gene: TRBD2; CDR3nt: TGTGCCAGCAGCCCGGGGACTAGCAAGGGCAATGAGCAGTTCTTC; CDR3aa: CASSPGTSKGNEQFF
v_gene: TRBV27; j_gene: TRBJ1-1; abundance: .; len: 13; d_gene: .; CDR3nt: TGTGCCAGCAGTCAATTCATGAACACTGAAGCTTTCTTT; CDR3aa: CASSQFMNTEAFF
v_gene: TRBV7-9; j_gene: TRBJ1-2; abundance: .; len: 13; d_gene: TRBD1; CDR3nt: TGTGCCAGCAGTAACAGGGGGTCCTATGGCTACACCTTC; CDR3aa: CASSNRGSYGYTF
v_gene: TRBV4-3; j_gene: TRBJ1-5; abundance: .; len: 17; d_gene: TRBD1; CDR3nt: TGCGCCAGCAGCCAAGATCTGGGACAGGGCCCCAATCAGCCCCAGCATTTT; CDR3aa: CASSQDLGQGPNQPQHF
v_gene: TRBV20-1; j_gene: TRBJ2-3; abundance: once; len: 16; d_gene: TRBD2; CDR3nt: TGCAGTGCCAGTGCCCCGGGACTAGCACGCACAGATACGCAGTATTTT; CDR3aa: CSASAPGLARTDTQYF
v_gene: TRBV6-5; j_gene: TRBJ2-7; abundance: .; len: 13; d_gene: TRBD1; CDR3nt: TGTGCCAGCAGGCTGGGACAGGAAAACGAACAGTACTTC; CDR3aa: CASRLGQENEQYF
v_gene: TRBV7-9; j_gene: TRBJ1-1; abundance: .; len: 16; d_gene: .; CDR3nt: TGTGCCAGCAGCGACAAACCCGGACAGTACCTCCCCTCAGCTTTCTTT; CDR3aa: CASSDKPGQYLPSAFF
v_gene: TRBV7-6; j_gene: TRBJ1-2; abundance: few; len: 16; d_gene: TRBD1; CDR3nt: TGTGCCAGCAGCTTAGTGGGGACAGGGGGTGTTGATGGCTACACCTTC; CDR3aa: CASSLVGTGGVDGYTF
v_gene: TRBV27; j_gene: TRBJ2-2; abundance: once; len: 15; d_gene: TRBD1; CDR3nt: TGTGCCAGCAGTGCGACAGGGGGCGTATACGGGGAGCTGTTTTTT; CDR3aa: CASSATGGVYGELFF
v_gene: TRBV9; j_gene: TRBJ2-5; abundance: .; len: 13; d_gene: .; CDR3nt: TGTGCCAGCAGCGTAGACGGGCAAGAGACCCAGTACTTC; CDR3aa: CASSVDGQETQYF
v_gene: TRBV15; j_gene: TRBJ1-2; abundance: .; len: 13; d_gene: .; CDR3nt: TGTGCCACCAGCAGAGGGGGCCTGGTCGGCTACACCTTC; CDR3aa: CATSRGGLVGYTF